Reported below is one T cell receptor (beta chain). Clones were sequenced by immunoSEQ multiplex PCR, and TCRdb holds only the in-frame ones, with some missing. This sample has 85,000 to 110,000 clones, with around 84% found just once. These data come from a study of T cell clones after liver transplantation. CD3+CD4+ and CD3+CD8+ cells were FACS-sorted from thawed unstimulated PBMCs. Per the germline V gene, CDR1 is SGHDT and CDR2 is YYEEEE. This CDR3 is built from 14 residues. V was pared by 1 base and J by 1 base, with 8 bases between. This specimen was CD4+ T cells from blood, taken about 50 months after liver transplant. The origin of this receptor is a human patient who received a liver transplant. The T cells may partly be graft donor cells. This chain uses TRBV5-6 with TRBJ1-1; the D gene is possibly TRBD1 (5 bases). The CDR3 bases are TGTGCCAGCAGCTTGCAGGGAGGGAACACTGAAGCTTTCTTT. It encodes CASSLQGGNTEAFF.